Detailed here is one T cell receptor beta chain. Its antigen is not known. The data were obtained in a study of T cell responses to AZD1222 COVID-19 vaccine. V gave up 6 bases and J gave up 3 bases, with 3 bases separating them. This CDR3 spans 11 amino acids. Study-wide results and limits: Spike-wide vaccine-associated CD4 TCRs dominated at 160-218 and 743-854. Among the donors, most were white British and more were female, and clonal diversity was possibly underestimated. There were repertoire samples only from the period after the peak T cell response.

The table came from immunoSEQ multiplex PCR; TCRdb's copy has only in-frame clones and leaves some out. The data contain about 99,000 clones, 70% to 90% of them seen just once; the ten biggest clones take up under 20%. The sequence was obtained from an adult in good health. The V call is TRBV12-3 or TRBV12-4, the J call TRBJ2-1; no definite D call. The sequencing here drew on peripheral blood, taken on day 0 of AZD1222 vaccination. The CDR3 nucleotides are TGTGCCAGCAGATTCTACAATGAGCAGTTCTTC. Translation gives CASRFYNEQFF.